What follows describes a single T cell receptor beta chain. This clone showed up just a few times. The antigen this receptor binds is unknown. Base qualities were left out, and no much larger clone turns up one base away. The data derive from a study of OX40 agonist ivuxolimab in advanced cancers. Looking at the study overall: Ivuxolimab, which targeted the costimulatory receptor OX40 (CD134), was an agonistic, fully human IgG2 monoclonal antibody. Prior anti-PD-1, anti-PD-L1 or anti-CTLA-4 therapy was permitted, and checkpoint inhibitors had been received by around 39% of dose-escalation patients. A male proportion of almost 85% and a mean age of roughly 55 years, ranging from 23 to 79, were recorded for the dose-escalation cohort. The paper covers the monotherapy dose-escalation part of the phase I ivuxolimab trial, which included N ≈ 57 patients. The point of sequencing TCRbeta in the periphery was to test whether ivuxolimab changed TCR sequence diversity and drove clonal T-cell expansion. Of the roughly 52 patients in dose escalation, some 20 had hepatocellular carcinoma, some 15 had melanoma, 9 had renal cell carcinoma and 9 had head and neck cancer. Partial responses occurred in three dose-escalation patients, of whom one had hepatocellular carcinoma and two had cutaneous melanoma. Intravenous ivuxolimab was administered to patients every 2 weeks at six dose levels: 0.01, 0.1, 0.3, 1.5, 3 and 10 mg/kg.

From the cysteine through the phenylalanine, the CDR3 covers 16 amino acids. Just the 48-base CDR3 DNA is kept, in frame starting at base 1. CDR1 and CDR2, per the germline V gene (reference sequence), are SEHNR and FQNEAQ. V and J lose 5 bases and 1 base, and a span of 17 bases separates them. Study-level results and caveats: After ivuxolimab, more expanded clones were found on average in CD8+ T cells than in CD4+ T cells. Partial responders in the 0.1-3.0 mg/kg groups had among the lowest normalized peripheral clonal expansion, especially among CD8+ T cells. Antigen specificity was not determined for the clonally expanded peripheral T cells. Low levels of normalized T-cell clonal expansion were also seen in some patients who did not respond. At doses of 0.1 to 3.0 mg/kg, clonal expansion of both CD4+ and CD8+ blood T cells was observed from baseline to week 6.

To sequence the TCRbeta CDR3 region, genomic DNA was isolated from the sorted cells. The immunoSEQ Assay was used to sequence the TCRbeta CDR3 regions. Drawn from immuneACCESS, this table holds only the in-frame rearrangements with V and J called that TCRdb kept. Clones are partly lost; checked studies trace under half to an unresolved V gene and leave the rest unexplained. The sample table lists under 100,000 clones, around nine tenths of them with a count of one. In total, the top ten clones hold under 0.9% of the sample. Patients with autoimmune disease history or receiving systemic immunosuppression were excluded from the trial. Peripheral blood for TCR sequencing was collected from all dose cohorts at baseline, on cycle 4 day 1, and on cycle 7 day 1. The samples were taken from a phase I, first-in-human, multicenter, open-label dose-escalation trial of ivuxolimab. Adults with locally advanced or metastatic head and neck squamous cell, hepatocellular, melanoma or renal cell carcinoma were enrolled in the trial. Before TCR sequencing, CD4+ T cells and CD8+ T cells were sorted from peripheral blood as separate populations.

The clonotype originates from an adult with an advanced solid tumor such as melanoma, head and neck, liver or kidney cancer. The sample was CD4+ or CD8+ T cells sorted from blood, taken in a trial of the OX40 agonist ivuxolimab. The chain links TRBV7-9 with TRBJ1-1, with the D gene uncertain. The sequence in DNA is TGTGCCAGCAGCCCTCCTCCGCACTACAAGAACACTGAAGCTTTCTTT. Protein translation: CASSPPPHYKNTEAFF.